In its sample, the clone carrying this T cell receptor (beta chain) was seen many times. The antigen is not known. RNA transcripts served as the template for amplifying TCR beta CDR3 regions. An initial round of RT-PCR targeting the TCR CDR3 relied on the HTBI primer set. MiXCR, applied by TCRdb to the multiplex PCR reads, yields one record per CDR3 protein. The table includes a few hundred thousand distinct CDR3 sequences, roughly 19% detected once. Exclusion criteria comprised uncontrolled infection, other autoimmune disease, pregnancy or lactation. The V and J ends lost 0 bases and 6 bases respectively, with 9 bases between them. CDR3 length: 13 residues. Germline-derived CDR1 and CDR2 are DFQATT and SNEGSKA (reference sequence). This sample is part of a study of T cells in Graves' hyperthyroidism and ophthalmopathy. In the study overall: Peripheral blood was collected at initial diagnosis, before any treatment.

Notes on the study in general: In simple terms, a model built on 13 V-J features told ophthalmopathy apart from stable hyperthyroidism.

The origin of this receptor is a man aged 50 to 59 with Graves' ophthalmopathy. This chain joins TRBV20-1 and TRBJ1-5; unclear D gene. The sequencing sample was made of blood. The CDR3 coding sequence is TGCAGTGCTAGAGATCTCTTTGGTCAGCCCCAGCATTTT. Translation: CSARDLFGQPQHF.